Listed below are T cell receptor beta chains from one sample, sequenced in a study of CD8 T cells in Susac syndrome. MiXCR, applied by TCRdb to the immunoSEQ multiplex PCR reads, yields one record per CDR3 protein. Of 150,000 to 200,000 distinct CDR3 sequences listed, about 94% are singletons. The sample was CD4+ T cells from PBMCs. These receptors were taken from a human donor in good health. CDR3s include the opening cysteine and the closing phenylalanine or tryptophan. D genes are given only for firm matches. Expanded clones get a size class; other rows say once, few or many, or leave the size out.

J | D | V | length | size | CDR3 | DNA
TRBJ2-3 | - | TRBV20-1 | 14 | - | CSARRRGALATQYF | TGCAGTGCTAGACGACGGGGGGCCCTAGCTACGCAGTATTTT
TRBJ2-3 | TRBD1 | TRBV20-1 | 11 | once | CSAPTGSVQYF | TGCAGTGCACCGACAGGGAGCGTGCAGTATTTT
TRBJ2-7 | - | TRBV12-3/TRBV12-4 | 12 | - | CASSLGIREQYF | TGTGCCAGCAGTTTAGGGATAAGGGAGCAGTACTTC
TRBJ2-7 | TRBD1 | TRBV9 | 14 | - | CASSPGTGYWEQYF | TGTGCCAGCAGCCCCGGGACAGGGTATTGGGAGCAGTACTTC
TRBJ1-2 | TRBD1 | TRBV9 | 15 | - | CASSAGQGTHSGYTF | TGTGCCAGCAGCGCGGGACAGGGGACTCATAGTGGCTACACCTTC
TRBJ1-4 | TRBD1 | TRBV12-3/TRBV12-4 | 14 | - | CASNKGQGGEKLFF | TGTGCCAGCAACAAAGGACAGGGCGGCGAAAAACTGTTTTTT
TRBJ2-1 | TRBD1 | TRBV7-2 | 14 | - | CASSLTTGNNEQFF | TGTGCCAGCAGCTTAACGACAGGGAACAATGAGCAGTTCTTC
TRBJ2-3 | TRBD2 | TRBV7-8 | 19 | few | CASSTRTSGGYKPTDTQYF | TGTGCCAGCAGCACCCGAACTAGCGGAGGATATAAGCCCACAGATACGCAGTATTTT
TRBJ2-1 | TRBD1 | TRBV5-6 | 16 | - | CASSLVWQGADNEQFF | TGTGCCAGCAGCTTGGTTTGGCAGGGGGCTGACAATGAGCAGTTCTTC
TRBJ1-6 | - | TRBV5-6 | 13 | - | CASSLALDSPLHF | TGTGCCAGCAGCTTGGCCCTGGATTCACCCCTCCACTTT
TRBJ2-1 | - | TRBV28 | 16 | - | CASSSEGQFPYNEQFF | TGTGCCAGCAGCTCGGAGGGACAGTTCCCCTACAATGAGCAGTTCTTC
TRBJ2-5 | - | TRBV4-2 | 15 | - | CASSQQGDRQETQYF | TGTGCCAGCAGCCAGCAGGGCGATCGCCAAGAGACCCAGTACTTC
TRBJ2-7 | - | TRBV3-1 | 14 | - | CASSQDLRGPVQYF | TGTGCCAGCAGCCAAGATCTTCGGGGACCGGTCCAGTACTTC
TRBJ2-1 | - | TRBV18 | 14 | - | CASSPNSRSNEQFF | TGTGCCAGCTCACCAAATTCCAGGTCCAATGAGCAGTTCTTC
TRBJ2-3 | - | TRBV14 | 11 | - | CASSQDGVQYF | TGTGCCAGCAGCCAGGACGGCGTGCAGTATTTT
TRBJ1-5 | TRBD1 | TRBV14 | 14 | once | CASSRAGGGQPQHF | TGTGCCAGCTCCCGAGCAGGGGGGGGTCAGCCCCAGCATTTT
TRBJ1-1 | - | TRBV25-1 | 12 | - | CASSDRYTEAFF | TGTGCCAGCAGTGACAGGTACACTGAAGCTTTCTTT
TRBJ2-2 | - | TRBV4-2 | 14 | once | CASSQDPSAGELFF | TGTGCCAGCAGCCAAGATCCGTCGGCCGGGGAGCTGTTTTTT
TRBJ1-2 | - | TRBV12-3/TRBV12-4 | 13 | - | CASSFAENYGYTF | TGTGCCAGCAGTTTTGCCGAGAACTATGGCTACACCTTC
TRBJ2-1 | TRBD1 | TRBV6-5 | 15 | - | CASSPGTGGVNEQFF | TGTGCCAGCAGTCCCGGGACAGGGGGCGTCAATGAGCAGTTCTTC
TRBJ1-6 | - | TRBV4-2 | 15 | - | CASSQERGSNSPLHF | TGTGCCAGCAGCCAAGAAAGAGGCTCCAATTCACCCCTCCACTTT
TRBJ1-2 | - | TRBV29-1 | 11 | - | CSVVSNYGYTF | TGCAGCGTTGTATCAAACTATGGCTACACCTTC
TRBJ2-2 | TRBD2 | TRBV5-1 | 15 | - | CASSGTSGPSGELFF | TGCGCCAGCAGCGGGACTAGCGGTCCGTCCGGGGAGCTGTTTTTT
TRBJ1-4 | - | TRBV15 | 15 | - | CATSTKGRGDEKLFF | TGTGCCACCAGCACCAAGGGGCGGGGGGATGAAAAACTGTTTTTT
TRBJ1-2 | - | TRBV30 | 11 | - | CAWTETYGYTF | TGTGCCTGGACGGAAACGTATGGCTACACCTTC
TRBJ1-5 | - | TRBV7-9 | 15 | - | CASSLGQGGYQPQHF | TGTGCCAGCAGCTTAGGGCAGGGAGGGTATCAGCCCCAGCATTTT
TRBJ2-6 | - | TRBV30 | 16 | - | CAWSVLVWAGANVLTF | -
TRBJ1-2 | TRBD1 | TRBV14 | 14 | - | CASSQAGGARGYTF | TGTGCCAGCAGCCAAGCAGGGGGCGCTCGGGGCTACACCTTC
TRBJ1-2 | - | TRBV5-6 | 12 | - | CASSIRDYGYTF | TGTGCCAGCAGCATCCGGGACTATGGCTACACCTTC
TRBJ1-3 | - | TRBV5-1 | 15 | - | CASSFQEPSGNTIYF | TGCGCCAGCAGCTTTCAGGAGCCCTCTGGAAACACCATATATTTT
TRBJ2-1 | - | TRBV7-9 | 14 | - | CASSLDSGSNEQFF | TGTGCCAGCAGCTTAGACTCTGGTAGCAATGAGCAGTTCTTC
TRBJ1-6 | TRBD1 | TRBV12-3/TRBV12-4 | 12 | few | CASSQGASPLHF | TGTGCCAGCAGTCAGGGGGCTTCACCCCTCCACTTT
TRBJ2-2 | - | TRBV30 | 11 | - | CAWSVAGELFF | TGTGCCTGGAGTGTAGCCGGGGAGCTGTTTTTT
TRBJ1-1 | - | TRBV29-1 | 14 | - | CSVGVKLGNTEAFF | TGCAGCGTTGGCGTTAAGTTAGGGAACACTGAAGCTTTCTTT
TRBJ2-1 | TRBD2 | TRBV7-9 | 15 | - | CASSSGTSGVNEQFF | TGTGCCAGCAGCTCCGGGACTAGCGGGGTTAATGAGCAGTTCTTC
TRBJ2-7 | - | TRBV15 | 15 | once | CATSRERADPYEQYF | TGTGCCACCAGCAGAGAGAGGGCGGATCCCTACGAGCAGTACTTC
TRBJ2-5 | - | TRBV7-2 | 13 | - | CASSSWRQETQYF | TGTGCCAGCAGCTCTTGGAGGCAGGAGACCCAGTACTTC
TRBJ2-7 | TRBD1 | TRBV20-1 | 12 | - | CSPRQGSREQYF | TGCAGTCCAAGACAGGGTTCGAGGGAGCAGTACTTC
TRBJ2-1 | - | TRBV4-2 | 18 | - | CASSQSGLAWGTYNEQFF | TGTGCCAGCAGCCAAAGTGGCTTGGCCTGGGGGACCTACAATGAGCAGTTCTTC
TRBJ1-2 | TRBD1 | TRBV4-2 | 13 | - | CASSQGQGNGYTF | TGTGCCAGCAGCCAAGGACAGGGGAATGGCTACACCTTC
TRBJ1-1 | TRBD1 | TRBV18 | 14 | - | CASSTEQGATEAFF | TGTGCCAGCTCAACGGAACAGGGGGCCACTGAAGCTTTCTTT
TRBJ2-2 | - | TRBV24-1 | 17 | - | CATSDFTGTTNTGELFF | TGTGCCACCAGTGATTTTACAGGGACCACGAACACCGGGGAGCTGTTTTTT
TRBJ2-7 | - | TRBV4-3 | 15 | once | CASSQDLQGGYEQYF | TGCGCCAGCAGCCAAGATCTCCAGGGTGGGTACGAGCAGTACTTC
TRBJ2-5 | - | TRBV30 | 14 | once | CAWSVGWDQETQYF | TGTGCCTGGAGTGTAGGGTGGGACCAAGAGACCCAGTACTTC
TRBJ1-6 | - | TRBV24-1 | 16 | - | CATSEAGTGGNSPLHF | TGTGCCACCAGTGAGGCCGGGACTGGGGGGAATTCACCCCTCCACTTT
TRBJ2-7 | - | TRBV3-1 | 15 | once | CASSHPGSSSYEQYF | TGTGCCAGCAGCCACCCGGGCAGCAGCTCCTACGAGCAGTACTTC
TRBJ2-3 | - | TRBV4-3 | 14 | - | CASSQDHGTDTQYF | TGCGCCAGCAGCCAAGATCACGGCACAGATACGCAGTATTTT
TRBJ1-5 | - | TRBV2 | 14 | once | CASSVEHSNQPQHF | TGTGCCAGCAGTGTCGAGCATAGCAATCAGCCCCAGCATTTT
TRBJ2-1 | TRBD2 | TRBV7-3 | 16 | once | CASSSSRLAGTNEQFF | TGTGCCAGCAGCTCCTCTCGACTAGCGGGAACCAATGAGCAGTTCTTC
TRBJ2-6 | - | TRBV6-2/TRBV6-3 | 13 | - | CASSYSGANVLTF | TGTGCCAGCAGTTACTCTGGGGCCAACGTCCTGACTTTC
TRBJ1-2 | - | TRBV12-3/TRBV12-4 | 14 | - | CASSLKVVQGGYTF | TGTGCCAGCAGTTTAAAGGTAGTACAGGGCGGCTACACCTTC
TRBJ2-5 | TRBD2 | TRBV20-1 | 17 | - | CSARKASGGAVQETQYF | TGCAGTGCTAGAAAAGCTAGCGGGGGGGCCGTACAAGAGACCCAGTACTTC
TRBJ1-2 | TRBD1 | TRBV2 | 14 | - | CASRETGGTSGYTF | TGTGCCAGCAGGGAGACAGGGGGTACGAGTGGCTACACCTTC
TRBJ1-1 | - | TRBV29-1 | 14 | - | CSVSRRSQNTEAFF | TGCAGCGTTTCCCGACGGTCCCAGAACACTGAAGCTTTCTTT
TRBJ1-5 | TRBD1 | TRBV6-6 | 15 | - | CATFSTGTGIQPQHF | TGTGCCACCTTTTCAACCGGGACAGGGATTCAGCCCCAGCATTTT